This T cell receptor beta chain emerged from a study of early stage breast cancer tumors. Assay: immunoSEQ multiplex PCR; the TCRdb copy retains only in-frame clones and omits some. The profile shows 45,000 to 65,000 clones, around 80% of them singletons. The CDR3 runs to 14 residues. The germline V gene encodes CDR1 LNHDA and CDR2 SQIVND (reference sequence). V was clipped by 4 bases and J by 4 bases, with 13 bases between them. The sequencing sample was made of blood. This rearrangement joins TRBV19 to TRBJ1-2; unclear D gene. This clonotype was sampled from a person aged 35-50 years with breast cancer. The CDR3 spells CASSTGDDGYGYTF. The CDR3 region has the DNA TGTGCCAGTAGTACCGGGGATGACGGCTATGGCTACACCTTC.